A selection of T cell receptor beta chains follows, all from one sample in a study of OX40 agonist ivuxolimab in advanced cancers. Method: immunoSEQ multiplex PCR; TCRdb's copy keeps in-frame clones and lacks some. This repertoire shows about 70,000 clones, about 85% found once; its top ten account for about 0.49%. Specimen: CD4+ or CD8+ T cells sorted from blood, collected in a trial of the OX40 agonist ivuxolimab. The receptors were gathered from an adult with an advanced solid tumor such as melanoma, head and neck, liver or kidney cancer. CDR3s include the opening cysteine and the closing phenylalanine or tryptophan. Fields, in order: V gene, D gene, J gene, clone size, CDR3 protein, CDR3 DNA. D genes are given only for firm matches. Some rows have no size entry. The others give once, few or many, or a class for an expanded clone.

V gene: TRBV19; D gene: NA; J gene: TRBJ1-5; clone size: NA; CDR3 protein: CASKGGSNQPQHF; CDR3 DNA: TGTGCCAGTAAGGGGGGGTCCAATCAGCCCCAGCATTTT
V gene: TRBV28; D gene: TRBD1; J gene: TRBJ1-5; clone size: NA; CDR3 protein: CASRSGTGPFQPQHF; CDR3 DNA: TGTGCCAGCAGATCCGGGACAGGCCCATTCCAGCCCCAGCATTTT
V gene: TRBV5-6; D gene: NA; J gene: TRBJ2-7; clone size: NA; CDR3 protein: CASSLIPAVSYEQYF; CDR3 DNA: TGTGCCAGCAGCTTAATCCCGGCAGTCTCCTACGAGCAGTACTTC
V gene: TRBV5-1; D gene: NA; J gene: TRBJ2-6; clone size: NA; CDR3 protein: CASSLSPDVNVLTF; CDR3 DNA: TGCGCCAGCAGCTTGTCTCCGGACGTCAACGTCCTGACTTTC
V gene: TRBV6-5; D gene: TRBD1; J gene: TRBJ1-2; clone size: NA; CDR3 protein: CASSYSPGQGPYGYTF; CDR3 DNA: TGTGCCAGCAGTTACTCCCCGGGACAGGGGCCCTATGGCTACACCTTC
V gene: TRBV19; D gene: NA; J gene: TRBJ1-4; clone size: few; CDR3 protein: CASSRSGARQGGEKLFF; CDR3 DNA: TGTGCCAGTAGTAGAAGCGGGGCCAGGCAAGGCGGTGAAAAACTGTTTTTT
V gene: TRBV5-1; D gene: NA; J gene: TRBJ2-7; clone size: NA; CDR3 protein: CASSPQVGRTYEQYF; CDR3 DNA: TGCGCCAGCAGCCCGCAAGTGGGACGGACCTACGAGCAGTACTTC
V gene: TRBV7-9; D gene: NA; J gene: TRBJ2-3; clone size: NA; CDR3 protein: CASSQLGSSTDTQYF; CDR3 DNA: TGTGCCAGCAGCCAGCTAGGTTCTAGCACAGATACGCAGTATTTT
V gene: TRBV28; D gene: TRBD1; J gene: TRBJ1-5; clone size: NA; CDR3 protein: CASRPTGGYQPQHF; CDR3 DNA: TGTGCCAGCCGACCCACAGGGGGCTATCAGCCCCAGCATTTT
V gene: TRBV5-1; D gene: TRBD2; J gene: TRBJ2-5; clone size: NA; CDR3 protein: CASSPRTSGQETQYF; CDR3 DNA: TGCGCCAGCAGCCCCCGGACTAGCGGCCAAGAGACCCAGTACTTC
V gene: TRBV6-5; D gene: TRBD1; J gene: TRBJ2-7; clone size: few; CDR3 protein: CASSRLWTGSNEQYF; CDR3 DNA: TGTGCCAGCAGCCGGCTCTGGACAGGGAGTAACGAGCAGTACTTC
V gene: TRBV5-1; D gene: TRBD1; J gene: TRBJ2-3; clone size: NA; CDR3 protein: CASSLETGARGDTQYF; CDR3 DNA: TGCGCCAGCAGCTTGGAGACAGGGGCCAGGGGGGATACGCAGTATTTT
V gene: TRBV12-5; D gene: TRBD1; J gene: TRBJ2-2; clone size: NA; CDR3 protein: CASGLGGTGGTGELFF; CDR3 DNA: TGTGCTAGTGGTTTGGGGGGGACAGGAGGCACCGGGGAGCTGTTTTTT
V gene: TRBV18; D gene: NA; J gene: TRBJ1-1; clone size: NA; CDR3 protein: CASSPEGRQNTEAFF; CDR3 DNA: TGTGCCAGCTCACCAGAGGGACGGCAGAACACTGAAGCTTTCTTT
V gene: TRBV7-2; D gene: NA; J gene: TRBJ2-1; clone size: NA; CDR3 protein: CASSLERGQRQFF; CDR3 DNA: TGTGCCAGCAGCTTAGAAAGAGGCCAGCGGCAGTTCTTC
V gene: TRBV27; D gene: TRBD1; J gene: TRBJ1-4; clone size: NA; CDR3 protein: CASSVRGKGQNEKLFF; CDR3 DNA: TGTGCCAGCAGTGTCCGGGGTAAGGGACAGAATGAAAAACTGTTTTTT
V gene: TRBV7-2; D gene: NA; J gene: TRBJ2-7; clone size: NA; CDR3 protein: CASSLEGKGAYEQYF; CDR3 DNA: TGTGCCAGCAGCTTAGAAGGAAAGGGGGCCTACGAGCAGTACTTC
V gene: TRBV18; D gene: NA; J gene: TRBJ2-5; clone size: NA; CDR3 protein: CASSPLQGETQYF; CDR3 DNA: TGTGCCAGCTCACCCCTCCAAGGGGAGACCCAGTACTTC
V gene: TRBV5-1; D gene: NA; J gene: TRBJ1-1; clone size: few; CDR3 protein: CASSSEGRGNTEAFF; CDR3 DNA: TGCGCCAGCAGCTCCGAGGGGCGCGGGAACACTGAAGCTTTCTTT
V gene: TRBV19; D gene: TRBD1; J gene: TRBJ2-6; clone size: NA; CDR3 protein: CASSIDSSGGTSGANVLTF; CDR3 DNA: TGTGCCAGTAGTATAGATTCGTCAGGGGGCACTTCTGGGGCCAACGTCCTGACTTTC
V gene: TRBV18; D gene: TRBD1; J gene: TRBJ1-3; clone size: NA; CDR3 protein: CASSRLGTGSGNTIYF; CDR3 DNA: TGTGCCAGCTCACGACTCGGGACAGGGTCTGGAAACACCATATATTTT
V gene: TRBV28; D gene: NA; J gene: TRBJ2-2; clone size: NA; CDR3 protein: CASTTGGANTGELFF; CDR3 DNA: TGTGCCAGCACCACCGGGGGCGCGAACACCGGGGAGCTGTTTTTT
V gene: TRBV11-2; D gene: TRBD1; J gene: TRBJ2-5; clone size: NA; CDR3 protein: CASSPGGDRGTQYF; CDR3 DNA: TGTGCCAGCAGCCCAGGTGGGGACAGGGGGACCCAGTACTTC
V gene: TRBV2; D gene: NA; J gene: TRBJ1-1; clone size: NA; CDR3 protein: CASSDEGLKSTEAFF; CDR3 DNA: TGTGCCAGCAGTGATGAAGGCTTGAAGAGCACTGAAGCTTTCTTT
V gene: TRBV5-1; D gene: NA; J gene: TRBJ2-7; clone size: NA; CDR3 protein: CASSRTPGVAYEQYF; CDR3 DNA: TGCGCCAGCAGCCGGACTCCCGGGGTTGCCTACGAGCAGTACTTC
V gene: TRBV5-1; D gene: TRBD1; J gene: TRBJ1-1; clone size: NA; CDR3 protein: CASSLVDRGDTEAFF; CDR3 DNA: TGCGCCAGCAGCTTGGTGGACAGGGGGGACACTGAAGCTTTCTTT
V gene: TRBV7-9; D gene: NA; J gene: TRBJ2-1; clone size: NA; CDR3 protein: CASSSQTVYNEQFF; CDR3 DNA: TGTGCCAGCAGCTCACAGACAGTATACAATGAGCAGTTCTTC
V gene: TRBV7-3; D gene: NA; J gene: TRBJ2-5; clone size: once; CDR3 protein: CASSLTYSSQETQYF; CDR3 DNA: TGTGCCAGCAGCTTAACGTACAGCAGCCAAGAGACCCAGTACTTC
V gene: TRBV19; D gene: NA; J gene: TRBJ2-2; clone size: NA; CDR3 protein: CASSILTPAELFF; CDR3 DNA: TGTGCCAGTAGTATACTGACCCCCGCGGAGCTGTTTTTT
V gene: TRBV2; D gene: TRBD1; J gene: TRBJ2-3; clone size: NA; CDR3 protein: CASRDSSTDTQYF; CDR3 DNA: TGTGCCAGCCGGGACAGTAGCACAGATACGCAGTATTTT
V gene: TRBV7-8; D gene: TRBD2; J gene: TRBJ2-3; clone size: NA; CDR3 protein: CASSRTSGGGQGPTDTQYF; CDR3 DNA: TGTGCCAGCAGTCGGACTAGCGGGGGGGGACAAGGGCCCACAGATACGCAGTATTTT
V gene: TRBV7-9; D gene: NA; J gene: TRBJ1-5; clone size: NA; CDR3 protein: CASSLDSDAQPQHF; CDR3 DNA: TGTGCCAGCAGCTTAGATTCGGACGCTCAGCCCCAGCATTTT
V gene: TRBV5-1; D gene: TRBD2; J gene: TRBJ2-1; clone size: NA; CDR3 protein: CASSYLAGEDYNEQFF; CDR3 DNA: TGCGCCAGCAGCTATCTAGCGGGAGAGGACTACAATGAGCAGTTCTTC
V gene: TRBV7-2; D gene: NA; J gene: TRBJ2-2; clone size: NA; CDR3 protein: CASSPRRADTGELFF; CDR3 DNA: TGTGCCAGCAGCCCAAGGAGGGCCGACACCGGGGAGCTGTTTTTT
V gene: TRBV30; D gene: TRBD2; J gene: TRBJ2-7; clone size: NA; CDR3 protein: CAWSPLAGNTYEQYF; CDR3 DNA: TGTGCCTGGAGCCCACTAGCGGGGAACACCTACGAGCAGTACTTC
V gene: TRBV12-5; D gene: NA; J gene: TRBJ2-3; clone size: NA; CDR3 protein: CASGPGGAVDTQYF; CDR3 DNA: TGTGCTAGTGGCCCTGGGGGGGCGGTAGATACGCAGTATTTT
V gene: TRBV7-8; D gene: NA; J gene: TRBJ1-1; clone size: NA; CDR3 protein: CASSTSQGFDTEAFF; CDR3 DNA: TGTGCCAGCAGCACCTCTCAGGGGTTCGACACTGAAGCTTTCTTT
V gene: TRBV18; D gene: TRBD2; J gene: TRBJ2-3; clone size: NA; CDR3 protein: CASSPPSVAGAPYF; CDR3 DNA: TGTGCCAGCTCACCACCTTCGGTAGCGGGAGCGCCGTATTTT
V gene: TRBV4-1; D gene: NA; J gene: TRBJ2-7; clone size: many; CDR3 protein: CASSHPGLKAGASSYEQYF; CDR3 DNA: TGCGCCAGCAGCCATCCGGGGTTAAAGGCAGGCGCCAGCTCCTACGAGCAGTACTTC
V gene: TRBV6-5; D gene: TRBD1; J gene: TRBJ1-2; clone size: NA; CDR3 protein: CASRGQGLLYGYTF; CDR3 DNA: TGTGCCAGCCGGGGACAGGGACTTTTGTATGGCTACACCTTC
V gene: TRBV5-1; D gene: NA; J gene: TRBJ2-7; clone size: NA; CDR3 protein: CASSTGPDKSYEQYF; CDR3 DNA: TGCGCCAGCAGCACGGGACCCGATAAGTCCTACGAGCAGTACTTC
V gene: TRBV6-5; D gene: NA; J gene: TRBJ1-5; clone size: NA; CDR3 protein: CASSYGVSSNQPQHF; CDR3 DNA: TGTGCCAGCAGTTACGGGGTGTCAAGCAATCAGCCCCAGCATTTT
V gene: TRBV6-1; D gene: NA; J gene: TRBJ2-1; clone size: NA; CDR3 protein: CASKRAGSRDEQFF; CDR3 DNA: TGTGCCAGCAAAAGGGCCGGCTCGCGGGATGAGCAGTTCTTC
V gene: TRBV28; D gene: NA; J gene: TRBJ2-3; clone size: NA; CDR3 protein: CASSLEGWYTQYF; CDR3 DNA: TGTGCCAGCAGTTTAGAGGGGTGGTATACGCAGTATTTT
V gene: TRBV7-2; D gene: TRBD1; J gene: TRBJ1-1; clone size: NA; CDR3 protein: CASSPRQGQAFF; CDR3 DNA: TGTGCCAGCAGCCCGCGACAGGGGCAAGCTTTCTTT
V gene: TRBV11-3; D gene: NA; J gene: TRBJ2-5; clone size: NA; CDR3 protein: CASSLPSVTINQETQYF; CDR3 DNA: TGTGCCAGCAGCTTACCTTCTGTGACGATAAACCAAGAGACCCAGTACTTC
V gene: TRBV25-1; D gene: NA; J gene: TRBJ1-1; clone size: medium-sized; CDR3 protein: CASIRNTEAFF; CDR3 DNA: TGTGCCAGCATCAGGAACACTGAAGCTTTCTTT
V gene: TRBV4-2; D gene: NA; J gene: TRBJ2-3; clone size: NA; CDR3 protein: CASSRTGTGTDTQYF; CDR3 DNA: TGTGCCAGCAGCCGAACAGGAACGGGCACAGATACGCAGTATTTT
V gene: TRBV29-1; D gene: TRBD2; J gene: TRBJ2-7; clone size: NA; CDR3 protein: CSAHRGGQDEQYF; CDR3 DNA: TGCAGCGCCCACCGGGGGGGGCAGGACGAGCAGTACTTC
V gene: TRBV18; D gene: TRBD1; J gene: TRBJ2-7; clone size: NA; CDR3 protein: CASSPGTGGSEQYF; CDR3 DNA: TGTGCCAGCTCACCGGGGACAGGGGGCAGTGAGCAGTACTTC